A selection of T cell receptor beta chains follows, all from one sample in a study of T-cell memory formation after mild COVID-19. TCRdb reprocessed the 5' RACE reads via MiXCR and lists one record per CDR3 protein. Of a few hundred thousand distinct CDR3 sequences in the sample, 20% to 25% were seen once. Sequencing used PBMCs or a T cell subset sorted from them (not recorded which). The receptors were gathered from a man aged 18 to 35 who had mild COVID-19 (a few samples of this study predate the infection). Cell type and time point are not known. The CDR3 runs from the conserved cysteine through the conserved F or W. The D gene is left open where the match is weak. Size tells how often a clone was seen (once, few, many) or the class of an expanded clone, and some rows leave it out.

>-|TRBJ1-6|TRBV20-1|TRBD1
TGCAGTGCTAGGACAGGGGAGTCACCCCTCCACTTT
CSARTGESPLHF
>-|TRBJ2-2|TRBV20-1|-
TGCAGTGCTAGAGATGGTGGGGCCCCGCGGGTCACCGGGGAGCTGTTTTTT
CSARDGGAPRVTGELFF
>many|TRBJ2-1|TRBV5-1|-
TGCGCCAGCAGCTTGGAGGCCAGTTACAATGAGCAGTTCTTC
CASSLEASYNEQFF
>few|TRBJ2-5|TRBV7-2|-
TGTGCCAGCAGCTTAGGTTCGCATCCGGAGACCCAGTACTTC
CASSLGSHPETQYF
>few|TRBJ2-1|TRBV7-2|TRBD1
TGTGCCAGCAGCACATATACCGGGACAGTGGGAGCTTTCTTC
CASSTYTGTVGAFF
>few|TRBJ2-7|TRBV12-3/TRBV12-4|-
TGTGCCAGCAGTTTAGGGACAAAGACGTACTTC
CASSLGTKTYF
>few|TRBJ2-5|TRBV20-1|-
TGCAGTGCTAGAGATTTAGCTCGGGAGACCCAGTACTTC
CSARDLARETQYF
>few|TRBJ1-6|TRBV12-3/TRBV12-4|-
TGTGCCAGCAGTCCTTCGTGGGGTACCCTCCACTTT
CASSPSWGTLHF
>few|TRBJ2-2|TRBV7-9|TRBD2
TGTGCCAGCAGCTCCTCGGGGGGGCTATACACCGGGGAGCTGTTTTTT
CASSSSGGLYTGELFF
>-|TRBJ2-1|TRBV7-6|TRBD2
TGTGCCAGCAGTCCGGCGTGGGCGGGGGGGGCGGCAGTCCAGTTCTTC
CASSPAWAGGAAVQFF
>few|TRBJ2-7|TRBV7-2|TRBD1
TGTGCCAGCAGCAGGGACAGGGGTAACGAGCAGTACTTC
CASSRDRGNEQYF
>few|TRBJ1-2|TRBV3-1|-
TGTGCCAGCAGCCAAACTACTGGCTACACCTTC
CASSQTTGYTF
>few|TRBJ2-3|TRBV4-2|TRBD1
TGTGCCAGCAGCGCAGGACAGGAGTTCACAGATACGCAGTATTTT
CASSAGQEFTDTQYF
>-|TRBJ2-2|TRBV4-1|-
TGCGCCAGCAGCCACCACGGGACGAGGGGCACCGGGGAGCTGTTTTTT
CASSHHGTRGTGELFF
>few|TRBJ2-5|TRBV12-3/TRBV12-4|-
TGTGCCAGCAGTTTAGGGAACCCGGGGGTGTCCCAGTACTTC
CASSLGNPGVSQYF
>-|TRBJ2-1|TRBV7-2|TRBD1
TGTGCCAGCAGCTTAAGAACAGGGGTCTACAATGAGCAGTTCTTC
CASSLRTGVYNEQFF
>-|TRBJ2-5|TRBV4-3|TRBD2
TGCGCCAGCAGCGCTAAGCTGGCGGGGGGGGCCGGGGAGACCCAGTACTTC
CASSAKLAGGAGETQYF
>-|TRBJ2-7|TRBV4-1|-
TGCGCCAGCAGCCACCTACAGGCGGGGACCTACGAGCAGTACTTC
CASSHLQAGTYEQYF
>-|TRBJ2-3|TRBV4-3|-
TGCGCCAGCAGCCCCTGGGGTCGATCAGATACGCAGTATTTT
CASSPWGRSDTQYF
>-|TRBJ1-2|TRBV10-3|TRBD1
TGTGCCATCAGTGAGTCATCCGGGACAGTGACTAACTGGAACGTACGGGGCTACACCTTC
CAISESSGTVTNWNVRGYTF
>-|TRBJ2-1|TRBV5-1|-
TGCGCCAGCGCGATCACCTCCTACAATGAGCAGTTCTTC
CASAITSYNEQFF
>once|TRBJ1-1|TRBV13|-
TGTGCCAGCAGTCTACTTGGAACGGTAGCTTTCTTT
CASSLLGTVAFF
>many|TRBJ2-5|TRBV12-3/TRBV12-4|TRBD2
TGTGCCAGCTCCGGGGCGGGGGGCCGAATAGAGACCCAGTACTTC
CASSGAGGRIETQYF
>-|TRBJ1-6|TRBV5-5|-
TGTGCCAGCAGCTTGGGGGCTAATTCACCCCTCCACTTT
CASSLGANSPLHF
>few|TRBJ1-2|TRBV7-3|-
TGTGCCAGCAGCTTAGGAGGGTTGTACGGCTACACCTTC
CASSLGGLYGYTF
>few|TRBJ2-1|TRBV5-5|-
TGTGCCAGCAGCTTGGCTGGCTCGAGCTCCTACAATGAGCAGTTCTTC
CASSLAGSSSYNEQFF
>few|TRBJ1-2|TRBV4-2|-
TGTGCCAGCAGCCAAGACAACTATGGCTACACCTTC
CASSQDNYGYTF
>few|TRBJ1-2|TRBV2|TRBD1
TGTGCCAGCGGGGGACAGGGGAGAGGTGGCTACACCTTC
CASGGQGRGGYTF
>-|TRBJ1-1|TRBV7-9|-
TGTGCCAGCAGCTTAGACGGGCACTGGGGCACTGAAGCTTTCTTT
CASSLDGHWGTEAFF
>few|TRBJ2-3|TRBV4-2|-
TGTGCCAGCAGCCAAGATGAGGCCTCCGTAGGCACGCAGTATTTT
CASSQDEASVGTQYF
>-|TRBJ2-2|TRBV6-2/TRBV6-3|-
TGTGCCAGCAGACCGCCAGACAGTACAGCGAACACCGGGGAGCTGTTTTTT
CASRPPDSTANTGELFF
>few|TRBJ1-1|TRBV4-1|-
TGCGCCAGCAGCCACGGACAGCTGAACACTGAAGCTTTCTTT
CASSHGQLNTEAFF
>-|TRBJ1-4|TRBV6-6|-
TGTGCCAGCAGGGTCAGGGAGACAACTAATGAAAAACTGTTTTTT
CASRVRETTNEKLFF
>-|TRBJ2-1|TRBV4-3|-
TGCGCCAGCAGCCAAGATTTTGTGGTGAATCGACTGTACAATGAGCAGTTCTTC
CASSQDFVVNRLYNEQFF
>few|TRBJ2-7|TRBV11-3|-
TGTGCCAGCAGCGCCCAAACAGGGAGCTCCTACGAGCAGTACTTC
CASSAQTGSSYEQYF
>-|TRBJ1-2|TRBV20-1|-
TGCAGTGCCCTTAGACCGGGACACCTGAATAACTATGGCTACACCTTC
CSALRPGHLNNYGYTF
>few|TRBJ1-1|TRBV5-1|-
TGCGCCAGCAGCTTGGCAGGGACGGTCACTGAAGCTTTCTTT
CASSLAGTVTEAFF
>-|TRBJ1-2|TRBV7-9|-
TGTGCCAGCAGGCCCGCAGGAGCGATAGTGTACGACTTC
CASRPAGAIVYDF
>few|TRBJ1-5|TRBV7-8|-
TGTGCCAGCAGCGCTGGACAGCTTTATAGCAATCAGCCCCAGCATTTT
CASSAGQLYSNQPQHF
>-|TRBJ2-3|TRBV5-6|TRBD2
TGTGCCAGCAGCTTTTCCAGCGGGGAAAACACAGATACGCAGTATTTT
CASSFSSGENTDTQYF
>many|TRBJ2-1|TRBV4-3|-
TGCGCCAGCAGCCAAGAATTTAGGGGAAGGGAGCAGTTCTTC
CASSQEFRGREQFF
>-|TRBJ2-7|TRBV7-2|-
TGTGCCAGCAGCTTAATTGGGCTAGCATACGAGCAGTACTTC
CASSLIGLAYEQYF
>-|TRBJ1-2|TRBV10-1|-
TGCGCCAGCCGGGACCGGGTGGACTATGGCTACACCTTC
CASRDRVDYGYTF
>-|TRBJ2-1|TRBV6-2/TRBV6-3|-
TGTGCCAGCAGTTTTGGGGGCTCCTACAATGAGCAGTTCTTC
CASSFGGSYNEQFF
>few|TRBJ2-1|TRBV11-2|-
TGTGCCAGCAGCAAAGAGGCTCGGGTTTACAATGAGCAGTTCTTC
CASSKEARVYNEQFF
>-|TRBJ1-1|TRBV5-6|-
TGTGCCAGCACCTCGATGAACACTGAAGCTTTCTTT
CASTSMNTEAFF
>-|TRBJ1-1|TRBV19|-
TGTGCCAGTAAAGGGGTCGGACAAGGAGTGAACACTGAAGCTTTCTTT
CASKGVGQGVNTEAFF
>-|TRBJ2-7|TRBV12-3/TRBV12-4|-
TGTGCCAGCAGTTTTGGGCAGGTTGGCTACGAGCAGTACTTC
CASSFGQVGYEQYF
>few|TRBJ1-5|TRBV6-5|-
TGTGCCAGCAGTTACTCGGGGACCGGCAATCAGCCCCAGCATTTT
CASSYSGTGNQPQHF
>-|TRBJ2-2|TRBV29-1|TRBD1
TGCAGCGGTGGGGACAGCAACACCGGGGAGCTGTTTTTT
CSGGDSNTGELFF